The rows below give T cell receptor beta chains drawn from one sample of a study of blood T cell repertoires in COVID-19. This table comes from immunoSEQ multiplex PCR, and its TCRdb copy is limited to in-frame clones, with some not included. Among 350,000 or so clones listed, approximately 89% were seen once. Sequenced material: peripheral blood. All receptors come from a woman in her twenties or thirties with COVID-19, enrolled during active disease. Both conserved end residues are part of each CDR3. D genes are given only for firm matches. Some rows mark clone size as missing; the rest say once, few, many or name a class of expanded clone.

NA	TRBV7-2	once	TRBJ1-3	TGTGCCAGCAGCTTAAACAGGGCCGGAAACACCATATATTTT	CASSLNRAGNTIYF
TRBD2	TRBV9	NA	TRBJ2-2	TGTGCCAGCAGCGTAGGGGCTAGCGGGGGGACATACACCGGGGAGCTGTTTTTT	CASSVGASGGTYTGELFF
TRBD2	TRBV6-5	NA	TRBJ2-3	TGTGCCAGCAGAAGCGGGGGGGATACGCAGTATTTT	CASRSGGDTQYF
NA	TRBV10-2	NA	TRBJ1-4	TGCGCCAGCAGCCTTCGCCGGCAGGGGAATGAAAAACTGTTTTTT	CASSLRRQGNEKLFF
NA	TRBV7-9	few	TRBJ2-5	TGTGCCAGCAGCTTAGCTACCTGGCCTAGTTTAGGCCAAGAGACCCAGTACTTC	CASSLATWPSLGQETQYF
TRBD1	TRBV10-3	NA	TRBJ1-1	TGTGCCATCAGGGGGGACAGATCTGAGACTGAAGCTTTCTTT	CAIRGDRSETEAFF
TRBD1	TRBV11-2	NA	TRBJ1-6	TGTGCCAGCAGCCGAACCGGGACAGAGAATTCACCCCTCCACTTT	CASSRTGTENSPLHF
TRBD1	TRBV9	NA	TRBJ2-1	TGTGCCAGCAGCGTAACAGGGGGACGCAATGAGCAGTTCTTC	CASSVTGGRNEQFF
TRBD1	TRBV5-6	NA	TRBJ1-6	TGTGCCAGCAGCTCCTTGACAGGGGGCAGTTCACCCCTCCACTTT	CASSSLTGGSSPLHF
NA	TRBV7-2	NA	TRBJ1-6	TGTGCCAGCAGCTTAGCGGGGGGGCCTGGTTCACCCCTCCACTTT	CASSLAGGPGSPLHF
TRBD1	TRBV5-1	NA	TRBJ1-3	TGCGCCAGCAGCTCGGACAGGGGGCCCGGAAACACCATATATTTT	CASSSDRGPGNTIYF
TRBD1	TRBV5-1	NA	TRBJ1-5	TGCGCCAGCAGCCCCGGGACAGGGTTTAGCAATCAGCCCCAGCATTTT	CASSPGTGFSNQPQHF
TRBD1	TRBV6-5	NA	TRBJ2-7	TGTGCCAGCAGAACGGGACAGGGGGTCTACGAGCAGTACTTC	CASRTGQGVYEQYF
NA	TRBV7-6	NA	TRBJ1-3	TGTGCCAGCAGCTTAGCGGGGGCCCGCTCTGGAAACACCATATATTTT	CASSLAGARSGNTIYF
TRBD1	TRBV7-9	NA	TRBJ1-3	TGTGCCAGCAGCTCAGGACAGGGCTTCCCCTCTGGAAACACCATATATTTT	CASSSGQGFPSGNTIYF
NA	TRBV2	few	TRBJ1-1	TGTGCCAGCAGAATACAGGGGAACACTGAAGCTTTCTTT	CASRIQGNTEAFF
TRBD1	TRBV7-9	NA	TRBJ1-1	TGTGCCAGCAGCTTGAGCGGACAGGGGAACACTGAAGCTTTCTTT	CASSLSGQGNTEAFF
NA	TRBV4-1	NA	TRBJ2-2	TGCGCCAGCAGCTCCCGGGGGTCGAACACCGGGGAGCTGTTTTTT	CASSSRGSNTGELFF
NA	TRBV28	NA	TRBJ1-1	TGTGCCAGCAGTTCAAGGGGTGGGAACACTGAAGCTTTCTTT	CASSSRGGNTEAFF
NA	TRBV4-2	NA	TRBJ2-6	TGTGCCAGCAGCCAAGACGGCGGGCTCTCTGGGGCCAACGTCCTGACTTTC	CASSQDGGLSGANVLTF
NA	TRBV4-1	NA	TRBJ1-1	TGCGCCAGCAGCCAAGTACTGGGCACGGGGACTGAAGCTTTCTTT	CASSQVLGTGTEAFF
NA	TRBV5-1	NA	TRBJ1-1	TGCGCCAGCAGCTTGGACACAGGGACACAGGCTTTCTTT	CASSLDTGTQAFF
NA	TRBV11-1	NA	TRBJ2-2	TGTGCCAGCAGCAAATGGCGGGACCTGAACTCCGGGGAGCTGTTTTTT	CASSKWRDLNSGELFF
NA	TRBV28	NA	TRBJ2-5	TGTGCCAGTTTGCCCGGGTACCAAGAGACCCAGTACTTC	CASLPGYQETQYF
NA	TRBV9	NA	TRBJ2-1	TGTGCCAGCAGCGTAGAGGGAGGGGGCAATGAGCAGTTCTTC	CASSVEGGGNEQFF
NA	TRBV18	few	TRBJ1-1	TGTGCCAGCTCACCACCCGGGAGAAACACTGAAGCTTTCTTT	CASSPPGRNTEAFF
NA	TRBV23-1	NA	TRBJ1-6	TGCGCCAGCACCCTCGGGGGTCTCCACTTT	CASTLGGLHF
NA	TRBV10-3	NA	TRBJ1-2	TGTGCCATCAGTGGAGGGGGGGCCCCCGAGAGTTCGTACACCTTC	CAISGGGAPESSYTF
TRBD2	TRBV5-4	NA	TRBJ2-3	TGTGCCAGCAGCTTAAAGCGGGGGGGATTCACAGATACGCAGTATTTT	CASSLKRGGFTDTQYF
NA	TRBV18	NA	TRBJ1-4	TGTGCCAGCTCACCCGCGACAGGCACTAATGAAAAACTGTTTTTT	CASSPATGTNEKLFF
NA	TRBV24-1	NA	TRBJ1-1	TGTGCCACCAGGTCCGACACTGAAGCTTTCTTT	CATRSDTEAFF
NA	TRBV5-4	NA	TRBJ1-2	TGTGCCAGCAGCTTGGGGGGCCAGGGTGACTATGGCTACACCTTC	CASSLGGQGDYGYTF
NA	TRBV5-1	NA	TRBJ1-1	TGCGCCAGCAGCTTGGAGGCAGGGAAAGCTTTCTTT	CASSLEAGKAFF
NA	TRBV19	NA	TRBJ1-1	TGTGCCAGTAGTATCTGGCGGTACATGAACACTGAAGCTTTCTTT	CASSIWRYMNTEAFF
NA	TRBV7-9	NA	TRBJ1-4	TGTGCCAGCAGCTTCCTTGGTGCCTCGAGGGAAAAACTGTTTTTT	CASSFLGASREKLFF
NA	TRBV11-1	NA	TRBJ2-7	TGTGCCAGCAGCCCCTGGGGGGGGCCCTCCTACGAGCAGTACTTC	CASSPWGGPSYEQYF
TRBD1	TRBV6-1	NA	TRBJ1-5	TGTGCCAGCAGTGACCAAACAGGGGGAAATCAGCCCCAGCATTTT	CASSDQTGGNQPQHF
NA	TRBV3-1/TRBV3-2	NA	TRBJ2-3	TGTGCCAGCAGCCGTCCGCGGGATACGCAGTATTTT	CASSRPRDTQYF
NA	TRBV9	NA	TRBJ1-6	TGTGCCAGCCGAAGGTCGGGTGATAATTCACCCCTCCACTTT	CASRRSGDNSPLHF
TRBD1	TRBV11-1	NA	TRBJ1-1	TGTGCCAGCAGCTTAAGGAGGGGGCACACTGAAGCTTTCTTT	CASSLRRGHTEAFF
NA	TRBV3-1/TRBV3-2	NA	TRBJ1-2	TGTGCCAGCAGCCAAGATAGGGGAAACTATGGCTACACCTTC	CASSQDRGNYGYTF
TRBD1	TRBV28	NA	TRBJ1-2	TGTGCCAGCAGTCCCGGGACAGGGCCGGAGGGCTACACCTTC	CASSPGTGPEGYTF
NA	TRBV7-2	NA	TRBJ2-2	TGTGCCAGCAGCTTAAGCCAGGCTACCACCGGGGAGCTGTTTTTT	CASSLSQATTGELFF
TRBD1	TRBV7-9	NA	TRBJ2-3	TGTGCCAGCAGCCCCCCCCGGACAGGAGGATATAGCACAGATACGCAGTATTTT	CASSPPRTGGYSTDTQYF
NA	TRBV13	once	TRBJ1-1	TGTGCCACCGCTGCGGGACGAGGAGGAACTGAAGCTTTCTTT	CATAAGRGGTEAFF
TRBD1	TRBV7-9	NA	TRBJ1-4	TGTGCCAGCAGCTTAGGGGACAGGGGGCGCGAAGGACGGAATGAAAAACTGTTTTTT	CASSLGDRGREGRNEKLFF
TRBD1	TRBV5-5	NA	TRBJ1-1	TGTGCCAGCAGCTCCTGGACAGGGAATGATGCTTTCTTT	CASSSWTGNDAFF
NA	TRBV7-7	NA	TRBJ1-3	TGTGCTAGCAGCTCTGAGGCCCTGCCTATGTCTGGAAACACCATATATTTT	CASSSEALPMSGNTIYF
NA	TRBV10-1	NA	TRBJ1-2	TGCGCCAGCAGTGAGTCGACGGAGGTCCGTGGCTACACCTTC	CASSESTEVRGYTF
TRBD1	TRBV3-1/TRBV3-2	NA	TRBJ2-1	TGTGCCAGCAGCGCGCCAGGGGGCTTAGGCAATGAGCAGTTCTTC	CASSAPGGLGNEQFF
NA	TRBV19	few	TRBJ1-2	TGTGCCAGTAGCTACAGGGATATCAATGATGGCTACACCTTC	CASSYRDINDGYTF
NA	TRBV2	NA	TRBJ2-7	TGTGCCAGCAGTGTAAGCCAGGCCTACGAGCAGTACTTC	CASSVSQAYEQYF
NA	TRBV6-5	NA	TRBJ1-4	TGTGCCAGCAGTTACGGGGGCGCGAGAGTTGAAAAACTGTTTTTT	CASSYGGARVEKLFF
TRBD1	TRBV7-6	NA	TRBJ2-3	TGTGCCAGCAGCCCTCATTGGGGGGACAGGGTATACGATACGCAGTATTTT	CASSPHWGDRVYDTQYF
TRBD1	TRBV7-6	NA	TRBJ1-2	TGTGCCAGCAGCCACCGGGACAGGGGGGGCTACACCTTC	CASSHRDRGGYTF